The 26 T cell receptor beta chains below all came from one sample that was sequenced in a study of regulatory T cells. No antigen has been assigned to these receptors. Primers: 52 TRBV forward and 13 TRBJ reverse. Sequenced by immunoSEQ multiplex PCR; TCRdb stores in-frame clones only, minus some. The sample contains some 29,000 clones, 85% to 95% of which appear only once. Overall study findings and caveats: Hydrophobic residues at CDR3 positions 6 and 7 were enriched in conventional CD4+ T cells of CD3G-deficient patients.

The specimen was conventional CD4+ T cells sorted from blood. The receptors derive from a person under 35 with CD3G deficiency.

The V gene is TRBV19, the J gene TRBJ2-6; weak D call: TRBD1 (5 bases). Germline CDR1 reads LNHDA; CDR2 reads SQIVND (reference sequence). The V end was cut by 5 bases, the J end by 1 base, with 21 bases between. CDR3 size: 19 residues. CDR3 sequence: CASSPKQWGSGSGANVLTF. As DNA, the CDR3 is TGTGCCAGTAGTCCGAAGCAATGGGGTTCAGGGTCTGGGGCCAACGTCCTGACTTTC. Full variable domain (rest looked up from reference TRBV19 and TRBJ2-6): DGGITQSPKYLFRKEGQNVTLSCEQNLNHDAMYWYRQDPGQGLRLIYYSQIVNDFQKGDIAEGYSVSREKKESFPLTVTSAQKNPTAFYLCASSPKQWGSGSGANVLTFGAGSRLTVL.

CDR3 amino acids: CASSPAWNSPSVYGAKNIQYF. The CDR3 DNA reads TGTGCCAGCTCACCAGCATGGAACAGCCCGTCTGTGTACGGGGCCAAAAACATTCAGTACTTC. The chain links TRBV18 to TRBJ2-4; D gene unclear. The germline CDR1 and CDR2 sequences are KGHSH and LQKENI. Trimming took off 2 bases at V and 1 base at J, with 27 bases between the two ends. This CDR3 has 21 amino acids.

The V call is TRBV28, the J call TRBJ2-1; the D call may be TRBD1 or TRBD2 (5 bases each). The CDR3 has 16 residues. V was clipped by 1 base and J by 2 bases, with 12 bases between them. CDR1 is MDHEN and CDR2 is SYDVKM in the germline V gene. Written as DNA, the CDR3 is TGTGCCAGCAGTTTATCTACCAAGGGACCCTACAATGAGCAGTTCTTC. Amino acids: CASSLSTKGPYNEQFF.

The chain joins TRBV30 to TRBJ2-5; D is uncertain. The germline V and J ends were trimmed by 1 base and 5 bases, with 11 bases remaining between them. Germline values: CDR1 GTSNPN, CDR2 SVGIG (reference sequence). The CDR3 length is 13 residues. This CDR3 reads CAWSGGSLETQYF. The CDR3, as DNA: TGTGCCTGGAGTGGGGGTAGCCTGGAGACCCAGTACTTC. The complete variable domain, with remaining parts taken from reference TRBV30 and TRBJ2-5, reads SQTIHQWPATLVQPVGSPLSLECTVEGTSNPNLYWYRQAAGRGLQLLFYSVGIGQISSEVPQNLSASRPQDRQFILSSKKLLLSDSGFYLCAWSGGSLETQYFGPGTRLLVL.

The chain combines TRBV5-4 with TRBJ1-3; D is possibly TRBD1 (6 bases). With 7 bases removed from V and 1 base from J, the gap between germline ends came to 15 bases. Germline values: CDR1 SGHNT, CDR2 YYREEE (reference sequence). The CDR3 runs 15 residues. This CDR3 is CASSTGTVSGNTIYF. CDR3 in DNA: TGTGCCAGCTCCACAGGGACCGTTTCTGGAAACACCATATATTTT.

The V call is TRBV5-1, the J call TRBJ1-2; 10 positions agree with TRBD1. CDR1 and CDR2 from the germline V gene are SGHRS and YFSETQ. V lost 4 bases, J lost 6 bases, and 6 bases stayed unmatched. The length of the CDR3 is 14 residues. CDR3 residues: CASSGGTGAHGYTF. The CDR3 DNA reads TGCGCCAGCAGCGGCGGGACAGGGGCCCATGGCTACACCTTC.

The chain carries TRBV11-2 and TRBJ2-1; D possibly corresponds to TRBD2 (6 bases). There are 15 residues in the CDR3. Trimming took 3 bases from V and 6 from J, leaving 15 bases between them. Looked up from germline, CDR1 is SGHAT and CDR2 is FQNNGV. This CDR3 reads CASSFGSGGFNEQFF. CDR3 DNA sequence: TGTGCCAGCAGCTTCGGTAGCGGAGGGTTCAATGAGCAGTTCTTC.

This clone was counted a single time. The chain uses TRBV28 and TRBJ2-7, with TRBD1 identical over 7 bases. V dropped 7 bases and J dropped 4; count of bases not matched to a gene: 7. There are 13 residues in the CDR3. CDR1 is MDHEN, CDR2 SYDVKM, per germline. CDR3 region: CASTGQGVYEQYF. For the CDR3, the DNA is TGTGCCAGCACGGGGCAGGGGGTATACGAGCAGTACTTC.

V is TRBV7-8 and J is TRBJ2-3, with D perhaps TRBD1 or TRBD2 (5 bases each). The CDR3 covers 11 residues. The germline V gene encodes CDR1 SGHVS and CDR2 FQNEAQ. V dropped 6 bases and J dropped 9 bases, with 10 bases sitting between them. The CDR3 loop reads CASRGELTQYF. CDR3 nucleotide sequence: TGTGCCAGCAGGGGGGAGCTCACGCAGTATTTT.

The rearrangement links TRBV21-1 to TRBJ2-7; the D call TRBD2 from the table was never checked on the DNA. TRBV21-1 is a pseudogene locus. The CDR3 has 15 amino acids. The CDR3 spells CASSTREPQTNEQYV. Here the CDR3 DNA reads TGTGCCAGCAGCACCCGGGAGCCCCAAACTAACGAGCAGTACGTC.

CDR3 residues: CASSASLLEAFF. The CDR3 DNA is TGTGCCAGCAGCGCGTCCTTACTCGAAGCTTTCTTT. The chain couples TRBV6-1 to TRBJ1-1; D gene uncertain. V was pared by 6 bases and J by 8 bases, with 13 bases between. There are 12 residues in the CDR3. Germline V gene lookup returns CDR1 MNHNS and CDR2 SASEGT.

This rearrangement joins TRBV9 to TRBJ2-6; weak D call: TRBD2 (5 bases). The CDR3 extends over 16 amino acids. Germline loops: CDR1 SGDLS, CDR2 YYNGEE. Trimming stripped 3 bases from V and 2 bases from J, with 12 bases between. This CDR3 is CASSALWGAGANVLTF. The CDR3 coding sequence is TGTGCCAGCAGCGCACTCTGGGGAGCTGGGGCCAACGTCCTGACTTTC.

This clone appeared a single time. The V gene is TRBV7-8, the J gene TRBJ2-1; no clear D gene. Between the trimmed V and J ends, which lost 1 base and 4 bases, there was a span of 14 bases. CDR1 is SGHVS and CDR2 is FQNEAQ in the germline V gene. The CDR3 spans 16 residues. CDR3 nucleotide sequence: TGTGCCAGCAGCTTAGGGTTCGGCACGCGATACAATGAGCAGTTCTTC. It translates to CASSLGFGTRYNEQFF. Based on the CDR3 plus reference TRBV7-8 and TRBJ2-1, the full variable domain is GAGVSQSPRYKVAKRGQDVALRCDPISGHVSLFWYQQALGQGPEFLTYFQNEAQLDKSGLPSDRFFAERPEGSVSTLKIQRTQQEDSAVYLCASSLGFGTRYNEQFFGPGTRLTVL.

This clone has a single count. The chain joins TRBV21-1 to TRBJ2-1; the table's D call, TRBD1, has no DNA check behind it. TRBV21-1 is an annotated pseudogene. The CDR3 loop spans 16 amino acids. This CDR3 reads CASSKNRRGPDEEQFF. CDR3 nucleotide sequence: TGTGCCAGCAGCAAGAATCGAAGGGGGCCAGATGAAGAGCAGTTCTTC.

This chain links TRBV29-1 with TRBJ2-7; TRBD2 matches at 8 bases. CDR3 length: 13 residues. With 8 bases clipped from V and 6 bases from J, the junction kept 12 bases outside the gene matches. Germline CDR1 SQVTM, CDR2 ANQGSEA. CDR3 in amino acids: CSPPGGLASEQYF. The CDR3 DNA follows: TGCAGCCCACCTGGCGGACTAGCATCCGAGCAGTACTTC.

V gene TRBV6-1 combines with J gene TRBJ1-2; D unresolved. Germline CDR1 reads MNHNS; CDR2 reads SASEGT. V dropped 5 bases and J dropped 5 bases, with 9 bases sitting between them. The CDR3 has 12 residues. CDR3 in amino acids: CASSLGSYGYTF. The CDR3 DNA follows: TGTGCCAGCAGTTTAGGGAGTTATGGCTACACCTTC.

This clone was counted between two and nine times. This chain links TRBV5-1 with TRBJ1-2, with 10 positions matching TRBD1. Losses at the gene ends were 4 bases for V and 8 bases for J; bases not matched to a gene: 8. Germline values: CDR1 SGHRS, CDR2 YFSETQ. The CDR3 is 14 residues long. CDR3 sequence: CASSPGTGVQGYTF. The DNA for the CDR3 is TGCGCCAGCAGCCCAGGGACAGGGGTACAGGGCTACACCTTC.

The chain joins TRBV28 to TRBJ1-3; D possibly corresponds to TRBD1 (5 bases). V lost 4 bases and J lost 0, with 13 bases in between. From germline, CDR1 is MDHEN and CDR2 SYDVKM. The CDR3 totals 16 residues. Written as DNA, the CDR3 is TGTGCCAGCAGTTCACCGGGACTCATCTCTGGAAACACCATATATTTT. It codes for CASSSPGLISGNTIYF.

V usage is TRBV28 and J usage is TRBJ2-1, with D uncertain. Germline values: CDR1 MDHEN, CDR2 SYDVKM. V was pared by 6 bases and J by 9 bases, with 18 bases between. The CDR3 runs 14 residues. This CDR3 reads CASSRNLGTGEQFF. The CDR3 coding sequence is TGTGCCAGCAGCCGTAACCTGGGCACGGGTGAGCAGTTCTTC. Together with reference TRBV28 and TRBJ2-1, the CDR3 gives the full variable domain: DVKVTQSSRYLVKRTGEKVFLECVQDMDHENMFWYRQDPGLGLRLIYFSYDVKMKEKGDIPEGYSVSREKKERFSLILESASTNQTSMYLCASSRNLGTGEQFFGPGTRLTVL.

This CDR3 reads CASSSPGTSGRVGELFF. CDR3 sequence (DNA): TGTGCCAGCAGTTCGCCCGGGACTAGCGGGAGGGTAGGGGAGCTGTTTTTT. V is TRBV28 and J is TRBJ2-2, with TRBD2 matching over 16 bases. The CDR3 consists of 17 residues. The trim removed 4 bases at V and 8 bases at J, leaving 7 bases unmatched. CDR1 is MDHEN, CDR2 SYDVKM, per germline.

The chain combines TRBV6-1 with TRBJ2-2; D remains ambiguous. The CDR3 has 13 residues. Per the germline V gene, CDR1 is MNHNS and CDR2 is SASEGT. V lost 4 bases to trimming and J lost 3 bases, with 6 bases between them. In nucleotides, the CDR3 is TGTGCCAGCAGTGCGACCGACACCGGGGAGCTGTTTTTT. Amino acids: CASSATDTGELFF.

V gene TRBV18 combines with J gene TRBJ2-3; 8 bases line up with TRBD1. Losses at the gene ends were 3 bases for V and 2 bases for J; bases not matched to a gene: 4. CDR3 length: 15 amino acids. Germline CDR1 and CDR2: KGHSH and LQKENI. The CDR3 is CASSPRQGFTDTQYF. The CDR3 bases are TGTGCCAGCTCACCTCGACAGGGGTTCACAGATACGCAGTATTTT.

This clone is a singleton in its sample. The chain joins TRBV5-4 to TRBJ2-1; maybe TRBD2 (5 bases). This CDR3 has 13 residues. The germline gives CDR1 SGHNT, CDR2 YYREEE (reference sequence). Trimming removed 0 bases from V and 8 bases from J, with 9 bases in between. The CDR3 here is CASSLEGRHEQFF. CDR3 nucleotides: TGTGCCAGCAGCTTGGAAGGGAGACATGAGCAGTTCTTC.

Written as DNA, the CDR3 is TGCGCCAGCAGCCCACAGGGGGGCGAGCAGTACTTC. Translated, it gives CASSPQGGEQYF. This sequence joins TRBV5-1 and TRBJ2-7; 8 nucleotides agree with TRBD1. V lost 4 bases and J lost 6; bases outside the gene matches: 3. The germline V gene has CDR1 SGHRS and CDR2 YFSETQ. The CDR3 spans 12 residues.

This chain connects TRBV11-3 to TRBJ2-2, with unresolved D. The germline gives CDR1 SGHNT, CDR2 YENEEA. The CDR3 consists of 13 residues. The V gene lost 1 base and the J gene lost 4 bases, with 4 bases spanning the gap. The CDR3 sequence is CASSLGRTGELFF. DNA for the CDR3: TGTGCCAGCAGCTTAGGACGCACCGGGGAGCTGTTTTTT.

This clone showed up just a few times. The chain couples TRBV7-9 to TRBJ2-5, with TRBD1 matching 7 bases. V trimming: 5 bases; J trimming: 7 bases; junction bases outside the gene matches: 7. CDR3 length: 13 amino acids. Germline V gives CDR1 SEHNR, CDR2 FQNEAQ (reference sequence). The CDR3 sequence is CASSLDRVGTQYF. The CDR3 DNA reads TGTGCCAGCAGCCTCGACAGGGTTGGGACCCAGTACTTC.